Presented here are 20 T cell receptor beta chains from one specimen sequenced in a study of TIL therapy for anti-PD-1-resistant metastatic lung cancer. Time point specified: pre-treatment sample, taken before nivolumab and TIL therapy. The libraries were made with immunoSEQ v3. Some clones are missing from TCRdb's copy, which holds only in-frame ones; the method was immunoSEQ multiplex PCR. The sample holds under 65,000 clones; approximately 75% are singletons and the top ten take less than 3.5%. The specimen was blood, collected at baseline. These receptors originate from a person aged 25-80 years with non-small cell lung cancer.

V usage is TRBV5-4 and J usage is TRBJ2-2; TRBD1 matches 7 bases. This CDR3 contains 16 residues. CDR1 and CDR2 from the germline V gene are SGHNT and YYREEE (reference sequence). V lost 0 bases to trimming and J lost 2 bases; unmatched junction nucleotides: 4. CDR3 protein: CASSLVTGINTGELFF. DNA for the CDR3: TGTGCCAGCAGCTTGGTGACAGGGATCAACACCGGGGAGCTGTTTTTT.

This chain's CDR3 is CASSLQVYEQYF. The CDR3 DNA sequence: TGTGCCAGCAGCCTACAGGTTTACGAGCAGTACTTC. The J gene is TRBJ2-7, the V gene TRBV6-2 or TRBV6-3, with D possibly being TRBD1 (5 bases). V shed 6 bases and J shed 4 bases, with 10 bases lying between them. Germline V gene lookup returns CDR1 MNHEY and CDR2 SVGEGT. The CDR3 sequence is 12 residues long.

This clone was counted a few times. The chain uses TRBV2 and TRBJ2-7; D not resolved. V was cut by 6 bases and J by 8 bases, with 8 bases left in between. The CDR3 sequence is 10 residues long. CDR1 and CDR2 (germline): SNHLY, FYNNEI. The CDR3 protein is CASSRLKQYF. For the CDR3, the DNA is TGTGCCAGCAGCCGTCTGAAGCAGTACTTC.

V is TRBV6-5 and J is TRBJ2-7; D possibly corresponds to TRBD2 (5 bases). Germline CDR1 and CDR2: MNHEY and SVGAGI. The CDR3 totals 15 residues. Trimming took 0 bases from V and 2 from J, leaving 11 bases between them. The CDR3 here is CASSYSSSGTYEQYF. The CDR3 DNA reads as TGTGCCAGCAGTTACTCGAGTTCGGGGACCTACGAGCAGTACTTC.

This clone appeared once. J is TRBJ2-3 and V is TRBV7-2, with D hard to call. The V end lost 3 bases, the J end lost 1 base, and 8 bases lay between the germline ends. CDR1 is SGHTA, CDR2 FQGNSA, per germline. CDR3 length equals 14 residues. CDR3 sequence (DNA): TGTGCCAGCAGCTTCGATATCGGCACAGATACGCAGTATTTT. Residues: CASSFDIGTDTQYF.

The CDR3 region has the DNA TGTGCCAGCAGCTTGGGACAGGGGACCACCGGGGAGCTGTTTTTT. Residues: CASSLGQGTTGELFF. The J gene is TRBJ2-2, the V gene TRBV7-2, with 10 bases matching TRBD1. Unmatched junction bases numbered 2, after V lost 3 bases and J lost 4 bases. The CDR3 is 15 residues long. Germline V gene data show CDR1 as SGHTA and CDR2 as FQGNSA.

The V and J genes are TRBV15 and TRBJ2-5; tentatively, D is TRBD2 (6 bases). V gave up 5 bases and J gave up 1 base, with 14 bases separating them. This CDR3 is 15 amino acids long. The germline gives CDR1 LNHNV, CDR2 YYDKDF (reference sequence). CDR3 DNA: TGTGCCACCAGCGGTTCAGGGAGGAGCCAAGAGACCCAGTACTTC. Its protein product is CATSGSGRSQETQYF.

This chain uses TRBV11-2 with TRBJ2-1; TRBD2 aligns across 11 bases. With 1 base clipped from V and 8 bases from J, the junction kept 1 base outside the gene matches. The CDR3 spans 14 residues. Germline V gives CDR1 SGHAT, CDR2 FQNNGV. The CDR3 protein is CASSLGLAGHEQFF. CDR3 in DNA: TGTGCCAGCAGCTTAGGACTAGCGGGACATGAGCAGTTCTTC.

The rearrangement joins TRBV18 to TRBJ2-2; D is perhaps TRBD2 (6 bases). The germline CDR1 and CDR2 sequences are KGHSH and LQKENI. V lost 0 bases, J lost 6 bases, and 14 bases lay in between. The CDR3 has 16 residues. The CDR3 coding sequence is TGTGCCAGCTCACCACCGGGGCGCGGGGCCGCCGGGGAGCTGTTTTTT. It yields the protein CASSPPGRGAAGELFF. The full variable domain, rest sourced from reference TRBV18 and TRBJ2-2, is NAGVMQNPRHLVRRRGQEARLRCSPMKGHSHVYWYRQLPEEGLKFMVYLQKENIIDESGMPKERFSAEFPKEGPSILRIQQVVRGDSAAYFCASSPPGRGAAGELFFGEGSRLTVL.

V and J are TRBV18 and TRBJ2-3; TRBD2 agrees at 8 bases. CDR1 is KGHSH and CDR2 is LQKENI in the germline V gene. V was pared by 4 bases and J by 2 bases, with 5 bases of the junction left unmatched. This CDR3 is 15 amino acids long. The CDR3 region has the DNA TGTGCCAGCTCACTCTTAGCGGGGACCACAGATACGCAGTATTTT. It translates to CASSLLAGTTDTQYF. The variable domain in full, completed from reference TRBV18 and TRBJ2-3, reads NAGVMQNPRHLVRRRGQEARLRCSPMKGHSHVYWYRQLPEEGLKFMVYLQKENIIDESGMPKERFSAEFPKEGPSILRIQQVVRGDSAAYFCASSLLAGTTDTQYFGPGTRLTVL.

Details on this clone: The junction shows a germline mismatch at one end, possibly a read error. V and J are TRBV20-1 and TRBJ1-5, with TRBD1 as a possible D gene (5 bases). Germline values: CDR1 DFQATT, CDR2 SNEGSKA (reference sequence). This CDR3 region has 13 residues. CDR3 sequence: CSASQGSNRPQHF. CDR3 DNA sequence: TGCAGTGCTAGTCAGGGCTCCAATCGGCCCCAGCATTTT.

J is TRBJ1-5 and V is TRBV4-1; 9 positions match TRBD1. With V trimmed by 4 bases and J by 2 bases, 12 bases remained unmatched. CDR3 size: 18 residues. Germline lookup yields CDR1 MGHRA and CDR2 YSYEKL. The CDR3 region is CASSPADRGFVGNQPQHF. CDR3 bases: TGCGCCAGCAGCCCGGCCGACAGGGGGTTTGTCGGCAATCAGCCCCAGCATTTT.

CDR3 nucleotide sequence: TGTGCCAGTAGTATAGCCGCGGCTACGTATAGCAATCAGCCCCAGCATTTT. As protein: CASSIAAATYSNQPQHF. This chain links TRBV19 with TRBJ1-5; D is unresolved. Germline CDR1 and CDR2: LNHDA and SQIVND (reference sequence). This CDR3 spans 17 amino acids. V lost 1 base and J 0 bases, leaving 13 bases between the germline ends.

By sample fraction, this clone is medium-sized. This chain links TRBV10-3 with TRBJ1-3; a possible D gene is TRBD1 (6 bases). The V and J ends lost 6 bases and 0 bases respectively, with 6 bases between them. The CDR3 extends over 13 amino acids. Germline V CDR1 and CDR2: ENHRY, SYGVKD. DNA of the CDR3: TGTGCCATCAGGGACAGCTCTGGAAACACCATATATTTT. This gives the protein CAIRDSSGNTIYF.

The CDR3 DNA is TGCGCCAGCAGCTTGTATTTGGGCGGTGGCTACGAGCAGTACTTC. Amino acids: CASSLYLGGGYEQYF. J is TRBJ2-7 and V is TRBV5-1, with D hard to call. This CDR3 has 15 amino acids. V dropped 1 base and J dropped 3 bases, with 14 bases sitting between them. Germline loops: CDR1 SGHRS, CDR2 YFSETQ.

CDR3 loop: CASTLEGGHNEQFF. CDR3 sequence (DNA): TGTGCCAGCACCTTAGAGGGGGGGCACAATGAGCAGTTCTTC. The V and J genes are TRBV28 and TRBJ2-1; the D gene is possibly TRBD2 (7 bases). Trimming stripped 7 bases from V and 5 bases from J, with 15 bases between. The CDR3 has 14 amino acids. The V gene's germline CDR1 is MDHEN and CDR2 SYDVKM.

The genes are TRBV5-6 and TRBJ1-6, with 9 positions matching TRBD1. Germline assignment: CDR1 SGHDT and CDR2 YYEEEE. V gave up 4 bases and J gave up 10 bases; unmatched junction bases: 9. The CDR3 extends over 15 amino acids. The CDR3 loop reads CASSLRTGADSPLHF. The DNA for the CDR3 is TGTGCCAGCAGCCTCCGGACAGGGGCGGACTCACCCCTCCACTTT. The variable domain in full, with the rest retrieved from reference TRBV5-6 and TRBJ1-6, is DAGVTQSPTHLIKTRGQQVTLRCSPKSGHDTVSWYQQALGQGPQFIFQYYEEEERQRGNFPDRFSGHQFPNYSSELNVNALLLGDSALYLCASSLRTGADSPLHFGNGTRLTVT.

The genes are TRBV25-1 and TRBJ2-2; 9 nucleotides match TRBD1. Germline CDR1 reads MGHDK; CDR2 reads SYGVNS. The CDR3 spans 16 residues. V shed 4 bases, J shed 5 bases, and the junction held 8 bases outside the gene matches. CDR3 sequence: CASSGGQGSFTGELFF. CDR3 DNA: TGTGCCAGCAGTGGGGGACAGGGCTCCTTTACCGGGGAGCTGTTTTTT.

This clone was observed a handful of times. This sequence joins TRBV18 and TRBJ1-5; D gene uncertain. Looked up from germline, CDR1 is KGHSH and CDR2 is LQKENI. This CDR3 is built from 16 residues. Trimming shortened V by 0 bases and J by 3 bases, and 12 bases separated the two germline ends. The CDR3 loop reads CASSPPSRSPNQPQHF. The CDR3 DNA reads as TGTGCCAGCTCACCACCGAGCCGAAGTCCCAATCAGCCCCAGCATTTT.

The chain links TRBV18 to TRBJ1-1, with TRBD1 matching over 10 bases. Germline V gene sequence: CDR1 KGHSH, CDR2 LQKENI. V lost 5 bases and J lost 1; bases outside the gene matches: 4. This CDR3 has 15 amino acids. The CDR3 coding sequence is TGTGCCAGCTCAACCGGGACAGGGGAGAACACTGAAGCTTTCTTT. Residues: CASSTGTGENTEAFF.